The 21 T cell receptor beta chains reported below all come from one sample, sequenced in a study of cytomegalovirus exposure and HLA in healthy donors. The PCR employed 60 Vbeta primers together with 13 Jbeta primers. Repertoires were generated with immunoSEQ multiplex PCR, while TCRdb's copy carries only in-frame clones and drops some. There are 120,000 to 150,000 clones in the sample; about 75% occur only once, and approximately 4% lies in the top ten. The sequencing input was PBMCs. Every receptor here comes from a man between 18 and 35 years old in good health and CMV-seronegative.

This rearrangement joins TRBV19 to TRBJ2-2, with TRBD2 matching 9 bases. The CDR3 spans 17 residues. The junction had 7 bases not matched to a gene; V was cut back by 3 bases and J by 2 bases. Germline lookup yields CDR1 LNHDA and CDR2 SQIVND (reference sequence). Written as DNA, the CDR3 is TGTGCCAGTAGTATGGGGCTAGCGGGGATAAACACCGGGGAGCTGTTTTTT. This gives the protein CASSMGLAGINTGELFF.

The DNA for the CDR3 is TGTGCCAGCAGCTTGGGGGACTCCTACGAGCAGTACTTC. Translating it yields CASSLGDSYEQYF. The chain couples TRBV7-9 to TRBJ2-5; D is tentatively TRBD1 or TRBD2 (5 bases each). The J call could be wrong; TRBJ2-7 is a better fit for the DNA end. This CDR3 contains 13 residues. Germline loops: CDR1 SEHNR, CDR2 FQNEAQ (reference sequence).

The V gene is TRBV28, the J gene TRBJ2-7, with 9 bases lining up with TRBD1. CDR1 and CDR2 from the germline V gene are MDHEN and SYDVKM. With V trimmed by 0 bases and J by 1 base, 1 base remained unmatched. CDR3 length: 15 residues. The CDR3 loop reads CASSLWTGGSYEQYF. DNA for the CDR3: TGTGCCAGCAGTTTATGGACAGGGGGTTCCTACGAGCAGTACTTC.

The genes are TRBV10-3 and TRBJ1-1; 7 nucleotides line up with TRBD1. Losses at the gene ends were 6 bases for V and 1 base for J; bases not matched to a gene: 5. The CDR3 totals 14 residues. The germline gives CDR1 ENHRY, CDR2 SYGVKD. The CDR3 loop reads CAIRGTAKNTEAFF. The CDR3 region has the DNA TGTGCCATCAGGGGGACAGCAAAGAACACTGAAGCTTTCTTT.

The chain links TRBV27 to TRBJ2-1; 7 nucleotides agree with TRBD2. There are 15 residues in the CDR3. The ends lost 6 bases at V and 7 bases at J; junction bases unmatched: 12. The V gene's germline CDR1 is MNHEY and CDR2 SMNVEV (reference sequence). The CDR3 reads CASRLGLAGVNEQFF. DNA for the CDR3: TGTGCCAGCAGACTAGGGCTTGCGGGAGTGAATGAGCAGTTCTTC.

This chain links TRBV7-2 with TRBJ1-1; a weak D match, TRBD1 (6 bases). The CDR3 loop spans 14 amino acids. Trimming stripped 3 bases from V and 5 bases from J, with 13 bases between. Germline CDR1 and CDR2: SGHTA and FQGNSA. CDR3 nucleotides: TGTGCCAGCAGCTTGACCATACAGGGAACTGAAGCTTTCTTT. Protein product: CASSLTIQGTEAFF. Filled out from reference TRBV7-2 and TRBJ1-1, the complete variable domain reads GAGVSQSPSNKVTEKGKDVELRCDPISGHTALYWYRQSLGQGLEFLIYFQGNSAPDKSGLPSDRFSAERTGGSVSTLTIQRTQQEDSAVYLCASSLTIQGTEAFFGQGTRLTVV.

The V and J genes are TRBV19 and TRBJ2-7, with 8 bases aligning to TRBD1. CDR1 LNHDA and CDR2 SQIVND come from the germline V gene (reference sequence). J was trimmed by 0 bases and V by 1 base; bases with no gene match: 2. The CDR3 is 15 residues long. The CDR3 region is CASSIGTGSSYEQYF. In DNA form, the CDR3 reads TGTGCCAGTAGTATAGGGACAGGGAGCTCCTACGAGCAGTACTTC.

The chain joins TRBV28 to TRBJ2-7; D may be TRBD2 (6 bases). The germline CDR1 and CDR2 sequences are MDHEN and SYDVKM. The V and J ends lost 3 bases and 0 bases respectively, with 15 bases between them. The length of the CDR3 is 16 residues. The CDR3 bases are TGTGCCAGCAGTTTTTGGTCGGGGACTTCCTCCTACGAGCAGTACTTC. Translating gives CASSFWSGTSSYEQYF.

In this sample, this clone turned up a few times. The genes are TRBV5-1 and TRBJ2-2; 7 nucleotides agree with TRBD1. CDR1 and CDR2 from the germline V gene are SGHRS and YFSETQ. The trim removed 4 bases at V and 6 bases at J, leaving 12 bases unmatched. There are 16 residues in the CDR3. CDR3 sequence reads: CASSPTTGRGSGELFF. CDR3 coding DNA: TGCGCCAGCAGCCCGACTACGGGCAGGGGGTCCGGGGAGCTGTTTTTT.

This clone was detected a few times. The V call is TRBV2, the J call TRBJ1-1, with D possibly TRBD1 on 6 matching bases. From germline, CDR1 is SNHLY and CDR2 FYNNEI. CDR3 length: 14 residues. Between the trimmed V and J ends, which lost 5 bases and 3 bases, there was a span of 13 bases. The CDR3: CASSYREGDTEAFF. The DNA of the CDR3 is TGTGCCAGCAGTTACAGGGAGGGGGACACTGAAGCTTTCTTT.

This rearrangement joins TRBV5-8 to TRBJ2-3; 12 bases match TRBD2. The CDR3 runs to 16 residues. Trimming at V came to 3 bases and at J to 2 bases, leaving 4 bases not matched to a gene. Germline V gives CDR1 SGHTS, CDR2 YDEGEE. The CDR3 region has the DNA TGTGCCAGCAGCTCCGGACTAGCGGGAAACACAGATACGCAGTATTTT. Protein sequence: CASSSGLAGNTDTQYF.

J is TRBJ1-6 and V is TRBV19; perhaps TRBD1 as D (6 bases). Germline V CDR1 and CDR2: LNHDA, SQIVND (reference sequence). V was shortened by 5 bases and J by 10 bases, with 12 bases between the two germline ends. This CDR3 spans 13 amino acids. The CDR3 is CASSPNRASPLHF. In DNA form, the CDR3 reads TGTGCCAGTAGTCCTAACAGGGCATCACCCCTCCACTTT.

The J gene is TRBJ2-7, the V gene TRBV11-2; the match to TRBD2 covers 9 bases. There are 16 residues in the CDR3. Germline V gene sequence: CDR1 SGHAT, CDR2 FQNNGV. J lost 2 bases, V lost 1 base, and 6 bases had no gene match. This CDR3 is CASSLGFKRGAYEQYF. The DNA for the CDR3 is TGTGCCAGCAGCTTAGGTTTCAAGCGGGGGGCCTACGAGCAGTACTTC.

CDR3 coding DNA: TGTGCCAGCAGCCAAGATCGCCCGCCAGGGGTGACCCAGTACTTC. Its protein is CASSQDRPPGVTQYF. V is TRBV14 and J is TRBJ2-5; possibly TRBD1 for D (6 bases). CDR1 and CDR2 from the germline V gene are SGHDN and FVKESK. V dropped 0 bases and J dropped 7 bases, with 15 bases sitting between them. The CDR3 is made up of 15 amino acids.

Points on this clone: The identical CDR3 is also encoded by other nucleotide sequences in the sample. V and J are TRBV5-6 and TRBJ1-1; D is ambiguous. The germline gives CDR1 SGHDT, CDR2 YYEEEE. The CDR3 sequence is 14 residues long. The V end lost 0 bases, the J end lost 3 bases, and 9 bases lay between the germline ends. This chain's CDR3 is CASSLGGRYTEAFF. The CDR3, as DNA: TGTGCCAGCAGCTTGGGAGGGCGGTACACTGAAGCTTTCTTT.

This chain uses TRBV7-9 with TRBJ2-1; D is possibly TRBD2 (5 bases). Trimming removed 5 bases from V and 3 bases from J, with 11 bases in between. The CDR3 sequence is 14 residues long. The V gene's germline CDR1 is SEHNR and CDR2 FQNEAQ (reference sequence). The CDR3 here is CASSPVAFYNEQFF. For the CDR3, the DNA is TGTGCCAGCAGCCCTGTAGCGTTCTACAATGAGCAGTTCTTC. The full variable domain, its missing parts supplied by reference TRBV7-9 and TRBJ2-1, is DTGVSQNPRHKITKRGQNVTFRCDPISEHNRLYWYRQTLGQGPEFLTYFQNEAQLEKSRLLSDRFSAERPKGSFSTLEIQRTEQGDSAMYLCASSPVAFYNEQFFGPGTRLTVL.

The chain recombines TRBV7-2 with TRBJ2-2; 9 bases map to TRBD2. V dropped 10 bases and J dropped 6; count of bases not matched to a gene: 3. The CDR3 loop spans 12 amino acids. Germline V gene data show CDR1 as SGHTA and CDR2 as FQGNSA. As DNA, the CDR3 is TGTGCCATGGCGGGAGGGGCCGGGGAGCTGTTTTTT. Its protein is CAMAGGAGELFF.

This clone was picked up a small number of times. The chain carries TRBV5-3 and TRBJ1-2; 12 bases fit TRBD1. TRBV5-3 is an ORF, and what it does is uncertain. The CDR3 runs 15 residues. Losses at the gene ends were 1 base for V and 6 bases for J; bases not matched to a gene: 4. The CDR3 loop is CARSLSGTGGDGYTF. CDR3 DNA sequence: TGTGCCAGAAGCTTGAGTGGGACAGGGGGCGATGGCTACACCTTC.

The rearrangement uses TRBV6-5 and TRBJ2-5; 9 bases align to TRBD1. Per germline, CDR1 MNHEY and CDR2 SVGAGI. Germline trimming cut 2 bases from V and 10 bases from J; bases unmatched to any gene: 5. The CDR3 has 13 amino acids. This chain's CDR3 is CASSYRTGDYQYF. For the CDR3, the DNA is TGTGCCAGCAGTTACAGGACAGGGGACTACCAGTACTTC.

The rearrangement links TRBV4-1 to TRBJ1-5, with TRBD1 matching 8 bases. Germline V CDR1 and CDR2: MGHRA, YSYEKL. V was pared by 0 bases and J by 9 bases, with 13 bases of the junction left unmatched. The CDR3 loop spans 17 amino acids. The CDR3 DNA reads as TGCGCCAGCAGCCAAGAATCCCGGCAGGGGGCTGGGAGGCCCCAGCATTTT. As protein: CASSQESRQGAGRPQHF.

The rearrangement uses TRBV29-1 and TRBJ1-1; D uncertain. Germline V gives CDR1 SQVTM, CDR2 ANQGSEA. The V end lost 1 base, the J end lost 0 bases, and 9 bases lay between the germline ends. This CDR3 has 14 amino acids. The CDR3 loop is CSVEAPPMNTEAFF. DNA of the CDR3: TGCAGCGTTGAAGCCCCCCCCATGAACACTGAAGCTTTCTTT.